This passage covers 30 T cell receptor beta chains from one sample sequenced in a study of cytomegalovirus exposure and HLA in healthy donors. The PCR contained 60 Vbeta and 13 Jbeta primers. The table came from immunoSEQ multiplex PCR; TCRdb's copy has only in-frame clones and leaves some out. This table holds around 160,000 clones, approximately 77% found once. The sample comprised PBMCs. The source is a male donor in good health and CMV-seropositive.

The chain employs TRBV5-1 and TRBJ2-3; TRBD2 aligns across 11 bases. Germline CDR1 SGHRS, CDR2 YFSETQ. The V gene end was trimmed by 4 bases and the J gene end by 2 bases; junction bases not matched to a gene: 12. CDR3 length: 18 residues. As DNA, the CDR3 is TGCGCCAGCAGCCAAAATACTAGCGGGGGTTTTACCACAGATACGCAGTATTTT. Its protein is CASSQNTSGGFTTDTQYF. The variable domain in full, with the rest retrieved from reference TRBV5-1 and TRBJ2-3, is KAGVTQTPRYLIKTRGQQVTLSCSPISGHRSVSWYQQTPGQGLQFLFEYFSETQRNKGNFPGRFSGRQFSNSRSEMNVSTLELGDSALYLCASSQNTSGGFTTDTQYFGPGTRLTVL.

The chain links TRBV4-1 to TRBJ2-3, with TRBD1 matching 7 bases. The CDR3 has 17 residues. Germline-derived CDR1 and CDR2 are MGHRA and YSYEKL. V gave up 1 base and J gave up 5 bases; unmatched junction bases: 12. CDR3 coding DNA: TGCGCCAGCAGCCAAGGATCAATCAGGGGGTCCAGAGATACGCAGTATTTT. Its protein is CASSQGSIRGSRDTQYF.

The CDR3 coding sequence is TGTGCCAGCAGTTCCCCCATCCGTGACAGGGCGAGAAATTCACCCCTCCACTTT. This codes for CASSSPIRDRARNSPLHF. V gene TRBV27 combines with J gene TRBJ1-6, with 7 bases identical to TRBD1. The CDR3 contains 18 residues. After removal of 4 bases from V and 7 bases from J, the junction contained 16 bases not matched to a gene. Germline CDR1 MNHEY, CDR2 SMNVEV (reference sequence).

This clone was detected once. The CDR3, as DNA: TGTGCCAGCAGTCTTGGGGGGGCTGGTGAAAAACTGTTTTTT. Protein: CASSLGGAGEKLFF. The V and J genes are TRBV5-5 and TRBJ1-4, with D tentatively TRBD1 (6 bases). The length of the CDR3 is 14 residues. The germline V gene has CDR1 SGHKS and CDR2 YYEKEE (reference sequence). V lost 5 bases, J lost 7 bases, and 15 bases lay in between.

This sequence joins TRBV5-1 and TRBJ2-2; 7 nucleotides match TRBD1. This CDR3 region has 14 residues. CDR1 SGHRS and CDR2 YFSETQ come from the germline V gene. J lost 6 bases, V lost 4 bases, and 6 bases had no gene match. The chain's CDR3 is CASSPGQRPGELFF. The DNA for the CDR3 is TGCGCCAGCAGCCCGGGACAGAGGCCCGGGGAGCTGTTTTTT.

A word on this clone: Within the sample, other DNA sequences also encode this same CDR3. CDR3 sequence reads: CASSLAGVETQYF. Written as DNA, the CDR3 is TGTGCCAGCAGCCTAGCGGGGGTGGAGACCCAGTACTTC. This chain uses TRBV5-6 with TRBJ2-5; 10 bases map to TRBD2. CDR3 size: 13 residues. Germline CDR1 is SGHDT and CDR2 is YYEEEE. Germline trimming cut 4 bases from V and 5 bases from J; bases unmatched to any gene: 2. The whole variable domain, remainder taken from reference TRBV5-6 and TRBJ2-5, is DAGVTQSPTHLIKTRGQQVTLRCSPKSGHDTVSWYQQALGQGPQFIFQYYEEEERQRGNFPDRFSGHQFPNYSSELNVNALLLGDSALYLCASSLAGVETQYFGPGTRLLVL.

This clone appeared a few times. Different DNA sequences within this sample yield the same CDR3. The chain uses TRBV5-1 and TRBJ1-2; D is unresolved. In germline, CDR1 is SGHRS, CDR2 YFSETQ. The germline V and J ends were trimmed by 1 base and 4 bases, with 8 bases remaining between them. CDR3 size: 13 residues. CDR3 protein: CASSLTGAYGYTF. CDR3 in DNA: TGCGCCAGCAGCTTGACGGGAGCCTATGGCTACACCTTC.

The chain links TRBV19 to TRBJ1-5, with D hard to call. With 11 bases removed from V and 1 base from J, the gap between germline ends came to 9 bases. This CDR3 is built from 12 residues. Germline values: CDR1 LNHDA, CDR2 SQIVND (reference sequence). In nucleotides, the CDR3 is TGTGCCGTTGGCTTGAGCAATCAGCCCCAGCATTTT. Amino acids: CAVGLSNQPQHF.

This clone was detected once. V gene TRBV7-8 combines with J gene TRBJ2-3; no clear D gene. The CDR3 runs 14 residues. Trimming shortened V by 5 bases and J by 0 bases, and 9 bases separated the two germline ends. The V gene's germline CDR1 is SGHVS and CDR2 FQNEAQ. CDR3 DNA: TGTGCCAGCAGCGTTTTACAGAGCACAGATACGCAGTATTTT. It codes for CASSVLQSTDTQYF.

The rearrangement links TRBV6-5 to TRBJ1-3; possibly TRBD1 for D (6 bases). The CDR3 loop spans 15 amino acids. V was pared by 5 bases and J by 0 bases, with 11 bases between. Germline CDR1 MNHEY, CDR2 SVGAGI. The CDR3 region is CASSKTGTSGNTIYF. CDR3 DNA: TGTGCCAGCAGTAAGACAGGAACCTCTGGAAACACCATATATTTT.

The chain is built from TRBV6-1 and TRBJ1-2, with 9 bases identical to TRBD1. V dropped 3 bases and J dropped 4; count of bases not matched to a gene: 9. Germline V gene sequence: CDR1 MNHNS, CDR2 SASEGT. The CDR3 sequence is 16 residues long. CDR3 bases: TGTGCCAGCAGTGAGAGGACAGGGGTGGTTTCCTATGGCTACACCTTC. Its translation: CASSERTGVVSYGYTF.

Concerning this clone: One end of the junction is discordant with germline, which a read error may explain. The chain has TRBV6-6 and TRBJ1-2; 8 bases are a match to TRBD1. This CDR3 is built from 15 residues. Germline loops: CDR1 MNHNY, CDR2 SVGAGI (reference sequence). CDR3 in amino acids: CANSPPTDRGNGYTF. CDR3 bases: TGTGCCAACAGTCCCCCCACAGACAGGGGCAATGGCTACACCTTC.

CDR3 in amino acids: CAWSQPRDRGWGMNTEAFF. CDR3 sequence (DNA): TGTGCCTGGTCACAACCCCGGGACAGGGGATGGGGTATGAACACTGAAGCTTTCTTT. This rearrangement joins TRBV30 to TRBJ1-1; TRBD1 matches 10 bases. Trimming cost V 5 bases and J 0 bases; bases outside gene matches: 18. CDR3 length equals 19 residues. Germline values: CDR1 GTSNPN, CDR2 SVGIG (reference sequence).

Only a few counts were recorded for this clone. The CDR3 reads CASSYRVTANTEAFF. CDR3 DNA: TGTGCCAGCAGTTACCGGGTGACCGCTAACACTGAAGCTTTCTTT. The V call is TRBV7-2, the J call TRBJ1-1; D call uncertain. The CDR3 extends over 15 amino acids. Germline V gene data show CDR1 as SGHTA and CDR2 as FQGNSA. V was trimmed by 6 bases and J by 2 bases, leaving 16 bases between them.

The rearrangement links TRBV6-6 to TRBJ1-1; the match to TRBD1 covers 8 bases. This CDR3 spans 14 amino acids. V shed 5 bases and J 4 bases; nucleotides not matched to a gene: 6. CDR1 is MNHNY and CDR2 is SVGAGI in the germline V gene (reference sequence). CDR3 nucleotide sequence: TGTGCCAGCAGTCAGACAGGGGCTGGCACTGAAGCTTTCTTT. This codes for CASSQTGAGTEAFF.

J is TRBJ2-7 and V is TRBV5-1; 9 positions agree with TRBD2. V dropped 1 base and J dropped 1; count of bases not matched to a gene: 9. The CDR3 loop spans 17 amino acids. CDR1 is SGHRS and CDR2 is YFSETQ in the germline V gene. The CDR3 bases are TGCGCCAGCAGCTTGAGCCCTGGGCGGGGGGGGTCCTACGAGCAGTACTTC. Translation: CASSLSPGRGGSYEQYF.

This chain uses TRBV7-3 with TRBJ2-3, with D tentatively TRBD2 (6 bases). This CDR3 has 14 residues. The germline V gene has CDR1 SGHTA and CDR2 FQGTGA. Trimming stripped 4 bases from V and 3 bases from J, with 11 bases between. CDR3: CASSSGVVTDTQYF. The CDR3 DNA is TGTGCCAGCAGCTCGGGGGTAGTGACAGATACGCAGTATTTT.

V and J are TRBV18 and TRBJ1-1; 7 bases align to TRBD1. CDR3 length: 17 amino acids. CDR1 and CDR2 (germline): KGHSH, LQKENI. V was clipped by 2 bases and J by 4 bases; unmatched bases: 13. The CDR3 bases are TGTGCCAGCTCACCAGGGCCAGGGGGTCAGCTAGGCACTGAAGCTTTCTTT. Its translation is CASSPGPGGQLGTEAFF.

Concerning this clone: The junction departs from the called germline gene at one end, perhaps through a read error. For the CDR3, the DNA is TGTGCTAGCAGCATCACTAGTCGGGGGGAGACCCAGTACTTC. It codes for CASSITSRGETQYF. The chain uses TRBV7-7 and TRBJ2-5; the D gene is possibly TRBD2 (6 bases). The germline CDR1 and CDR2 sequences are SSHAT and FNYEAQ (reference sequence). The CDR3 totals 14 residues.

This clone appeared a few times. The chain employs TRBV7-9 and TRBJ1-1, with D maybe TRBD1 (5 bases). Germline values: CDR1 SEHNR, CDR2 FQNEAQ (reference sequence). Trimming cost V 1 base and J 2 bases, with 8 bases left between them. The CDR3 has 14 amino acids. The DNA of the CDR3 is TGTGCCAGCAGCTTAGGACAGACTAACACTGAAGCTTTCTTT. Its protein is CASSLGQTNTEAFF.

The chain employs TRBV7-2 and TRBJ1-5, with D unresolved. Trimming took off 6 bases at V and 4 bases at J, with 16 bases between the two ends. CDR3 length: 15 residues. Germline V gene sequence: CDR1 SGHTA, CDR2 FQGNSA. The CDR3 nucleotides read TGTGCCAGCAGAACCGGTCCACCCCTAAATCAGCCCCAGCATTTT. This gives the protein CASRTGPPLNQPQHF.

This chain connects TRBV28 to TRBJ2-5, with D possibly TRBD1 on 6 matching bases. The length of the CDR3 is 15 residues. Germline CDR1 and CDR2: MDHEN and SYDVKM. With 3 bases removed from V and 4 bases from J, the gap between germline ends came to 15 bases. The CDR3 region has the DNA TGTGCCAGCAGTTTCCCGGTAACAGGGATAGAGACCCAGTACTTC. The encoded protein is CASSFPVTGIETQYF.

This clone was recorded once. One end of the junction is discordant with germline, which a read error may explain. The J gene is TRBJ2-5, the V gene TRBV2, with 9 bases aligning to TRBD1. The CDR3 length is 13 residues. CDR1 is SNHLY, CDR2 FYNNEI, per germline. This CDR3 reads CASIEDRGETQYF. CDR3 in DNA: TGTGCCAGCATTGAAGACAGGGGGGAGACCCAGTACTTC. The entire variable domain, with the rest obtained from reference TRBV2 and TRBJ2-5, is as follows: EPEVTQTPSHQVTQMGQEVILRCVPISNHLYFYWYRQILGQKVEFLVSFYNNEISEKSEIFDDQFSVERPDGSNFTLKIRSTKLEDSAMYFCASIEDRGETQYFGPGTRLLVL.

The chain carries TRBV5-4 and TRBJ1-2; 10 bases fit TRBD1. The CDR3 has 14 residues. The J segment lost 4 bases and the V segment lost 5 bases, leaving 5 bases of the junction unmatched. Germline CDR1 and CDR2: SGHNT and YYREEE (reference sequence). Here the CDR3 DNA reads TGTGCCAGCAGTACGGACAGGGGGAGCTATGGCTACACCTTC. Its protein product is CASSTDRGSYGYTF.

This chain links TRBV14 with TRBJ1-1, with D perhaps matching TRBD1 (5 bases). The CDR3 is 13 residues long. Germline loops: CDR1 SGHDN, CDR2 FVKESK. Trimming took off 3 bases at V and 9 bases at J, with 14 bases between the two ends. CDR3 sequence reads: CASSQVGGSQAFF. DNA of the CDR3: TGTGCCAGCAGCCAGGTGGGGGGGTCCCAAGCTTTCTTT.

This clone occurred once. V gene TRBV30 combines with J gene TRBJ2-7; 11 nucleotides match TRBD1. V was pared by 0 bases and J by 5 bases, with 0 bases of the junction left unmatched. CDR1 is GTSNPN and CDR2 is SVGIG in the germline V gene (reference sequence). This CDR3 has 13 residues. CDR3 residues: CAWSVGQGDEQYF. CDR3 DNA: TGTGCCTGGAGTGTGGGACAGGGGGACGAGCAGTACTTC. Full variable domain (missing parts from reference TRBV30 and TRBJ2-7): SQTIHQWPATLVQPVGSPLSLECTVEGTSNPNLYWYRQAAGRGLQLLFYSVGIGQISSEVPQNLSASRPQDRQFILSSKKLLLSDSGFYLCAWSVGQGDEQYFGPGTRLTVT.

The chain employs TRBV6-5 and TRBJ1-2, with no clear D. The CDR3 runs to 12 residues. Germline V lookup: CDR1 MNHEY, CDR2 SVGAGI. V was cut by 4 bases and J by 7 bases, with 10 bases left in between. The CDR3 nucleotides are TGTGCCAGCAGTTCTTCAAGGAGTGGCTACACCTTC. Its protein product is CASSSSRSGYTF.

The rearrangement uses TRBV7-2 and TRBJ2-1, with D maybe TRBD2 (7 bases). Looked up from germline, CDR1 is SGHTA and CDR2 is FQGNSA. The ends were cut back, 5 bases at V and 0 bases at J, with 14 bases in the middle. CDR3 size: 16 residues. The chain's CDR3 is CASSPRRGGSYNEQFF. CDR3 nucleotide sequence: TGTGCCAGCAGCCCCCGGAGGGGGGGCTCCTACAATGAGCAGTTCTTC.

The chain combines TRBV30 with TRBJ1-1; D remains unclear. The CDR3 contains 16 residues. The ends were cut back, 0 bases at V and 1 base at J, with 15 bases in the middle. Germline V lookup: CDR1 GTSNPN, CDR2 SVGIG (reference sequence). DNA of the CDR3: TGTGCCTGGAGTGTACTGGAGTGGCAGCGGAACACTGAAGCTTTCTTT. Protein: CAWSVLEWQRNTEAFF.

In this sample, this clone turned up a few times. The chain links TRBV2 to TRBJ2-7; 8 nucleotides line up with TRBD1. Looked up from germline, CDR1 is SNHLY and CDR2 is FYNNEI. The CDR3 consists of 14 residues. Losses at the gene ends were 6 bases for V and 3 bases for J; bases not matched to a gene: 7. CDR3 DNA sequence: TGTGCCAGCAGAGCGGACAGGGTCTACTACGAGCAGTACTTC. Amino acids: CASRADRVYYEQYF.